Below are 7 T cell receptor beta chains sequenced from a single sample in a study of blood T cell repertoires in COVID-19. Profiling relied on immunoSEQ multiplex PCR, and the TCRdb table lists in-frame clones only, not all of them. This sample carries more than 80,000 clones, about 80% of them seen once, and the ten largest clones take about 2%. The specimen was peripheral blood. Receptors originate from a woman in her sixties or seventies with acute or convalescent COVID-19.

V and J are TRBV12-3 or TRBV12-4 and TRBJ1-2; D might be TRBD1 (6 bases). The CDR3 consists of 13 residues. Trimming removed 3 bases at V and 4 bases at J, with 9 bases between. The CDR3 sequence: CASSLGRGYGYTF. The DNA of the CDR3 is TGTGCCAGCAGTTTGGGCAGGGGCTATGGCTACACCTTC.

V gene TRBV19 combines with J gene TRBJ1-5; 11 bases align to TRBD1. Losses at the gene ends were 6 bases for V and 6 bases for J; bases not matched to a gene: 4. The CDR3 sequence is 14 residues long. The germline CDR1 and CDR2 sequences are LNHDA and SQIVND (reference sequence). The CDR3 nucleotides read TGTGCCAGTAGGGACAGGGGGCAGGGTCAGCCCCAGCATTTT. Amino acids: CASRDRGQGQPQHF.

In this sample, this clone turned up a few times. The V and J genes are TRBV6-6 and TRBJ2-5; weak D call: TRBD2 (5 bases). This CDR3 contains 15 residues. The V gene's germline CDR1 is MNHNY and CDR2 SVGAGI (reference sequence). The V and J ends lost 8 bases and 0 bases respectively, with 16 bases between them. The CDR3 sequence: CASYRAPRDQETQYF. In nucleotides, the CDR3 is TGTGCCAGCTACCGGGCTCCGAGGGACCAAGAGACCCAGTACTTC.

The CDR3 here is CSVDGQTDYEQYF. CDR3 DNA sequence: TGCAGCGTTGACGGACAGACTGACTACGAGCAGTACTTC. J is TRBJ2-7 and V is TRBV29-1; maybe TRBD1 (6 bases). V was trimmed by 3 bases and J by 3 bases, leaving 12 bases between them. The V gene's germline CDR1 is SQVTM and CDR2 ANQGSEA. This CDR3 region has 13 residues.

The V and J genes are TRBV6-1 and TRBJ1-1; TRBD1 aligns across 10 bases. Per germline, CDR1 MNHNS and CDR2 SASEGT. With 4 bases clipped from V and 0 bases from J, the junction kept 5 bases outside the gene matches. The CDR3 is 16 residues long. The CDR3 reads CASSVGQGRMNTEAFF. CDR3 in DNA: TGTGCCAGCAGTGTGGGACAGGGGAGGATGAACACTGAAGCTTTCTTT.

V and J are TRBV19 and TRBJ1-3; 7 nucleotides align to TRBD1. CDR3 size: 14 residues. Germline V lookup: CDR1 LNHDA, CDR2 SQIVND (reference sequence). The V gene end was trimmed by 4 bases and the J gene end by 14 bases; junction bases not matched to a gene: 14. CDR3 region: CASSSTAGGFIVYF. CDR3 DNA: TGTGCCAGTAGTAGTACGGCAGGGGGTTTTATTGTATATTTT.

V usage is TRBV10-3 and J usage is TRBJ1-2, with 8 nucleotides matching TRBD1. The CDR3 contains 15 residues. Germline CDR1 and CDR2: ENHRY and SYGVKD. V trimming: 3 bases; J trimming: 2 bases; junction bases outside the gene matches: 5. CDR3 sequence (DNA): TGTGCCATCAGTGACCAGGGGGCCGGAAACTATGGCTACACCTTC. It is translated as CAISDQGAGNYGYTF.